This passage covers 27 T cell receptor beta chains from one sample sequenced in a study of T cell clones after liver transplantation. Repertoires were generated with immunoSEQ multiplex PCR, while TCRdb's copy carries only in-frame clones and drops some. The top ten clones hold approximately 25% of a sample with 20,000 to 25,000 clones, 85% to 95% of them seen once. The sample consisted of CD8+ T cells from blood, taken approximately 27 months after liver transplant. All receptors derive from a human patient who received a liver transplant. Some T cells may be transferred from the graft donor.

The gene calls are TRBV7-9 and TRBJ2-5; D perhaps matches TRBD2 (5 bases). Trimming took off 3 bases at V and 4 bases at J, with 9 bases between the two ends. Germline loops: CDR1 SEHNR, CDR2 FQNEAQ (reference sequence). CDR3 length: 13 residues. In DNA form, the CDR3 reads TGTGCCAGCAGCTTCGGGATAAGAGAGACCCAGTACTTC. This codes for CASSFGIRETQYF.

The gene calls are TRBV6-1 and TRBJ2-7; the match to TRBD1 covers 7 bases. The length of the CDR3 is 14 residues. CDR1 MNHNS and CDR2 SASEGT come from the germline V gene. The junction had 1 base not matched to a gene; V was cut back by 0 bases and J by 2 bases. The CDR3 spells CASSEAQGAYEQYF. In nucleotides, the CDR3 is TGTGCCAGCAGTGAAGCGCAGGGGGCCTACGAGCAGTACTTC.

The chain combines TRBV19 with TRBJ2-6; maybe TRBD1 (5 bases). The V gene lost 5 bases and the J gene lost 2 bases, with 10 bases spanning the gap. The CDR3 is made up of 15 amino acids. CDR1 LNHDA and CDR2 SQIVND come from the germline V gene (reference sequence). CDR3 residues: CASSPQGAGANVLTF. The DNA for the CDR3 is TGTGCCAGTAGTCCGCAGGGCGCTGGGGCCAACGTCCTGACTTTC.

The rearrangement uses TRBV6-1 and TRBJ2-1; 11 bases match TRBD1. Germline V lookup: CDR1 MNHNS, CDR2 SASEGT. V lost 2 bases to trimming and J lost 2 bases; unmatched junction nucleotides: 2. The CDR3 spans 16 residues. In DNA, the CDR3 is TGTGCCAGCAGTGAATGGACAGGGGGCGCCTACAATGAGCAGTTCTTC. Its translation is CASSEWTGGAYNEQFF.

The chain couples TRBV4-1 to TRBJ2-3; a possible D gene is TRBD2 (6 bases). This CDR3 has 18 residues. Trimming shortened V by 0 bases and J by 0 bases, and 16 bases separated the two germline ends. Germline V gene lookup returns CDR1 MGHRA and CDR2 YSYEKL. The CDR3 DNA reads TGCGCCAGCAGCCAAGATCGGGGGAAGGTTTCTAGCACAGATACGCAGTATTTT. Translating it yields CASSQDRGKVSSTDTQYF.

CDR3 amino acids: CASSLVQGAGELFF. CDR3 bases: TGTGCCAGCAGCTTAGTCCAGGGAGCCGGGGAGCTGTTTTTT. The chain is built from TRBV11-2 and TRBJ2-2; the D gene could be TRBD1 or TRBD2 (5 bases each). Germline values: CDR1 SGHAT, CDR2 FQNNGV. The CDR3 length is 14 residues. Trimming took 1 base from V and 6 from J, leaving 9 bases between them. The variable domain in full, with the rest retrieved from reference TRBV11-2 and TRBJ2-2, is EAGVAQSPRYKIIEKRQSVAFWCNPISGHATLYWYQQILGQGPKLLIQFQNNGVVDDSQLPKDRFSAERLKGVDSTLKIQPAKLEDSAVYLCASSLVQGAGELFFGEGSRLTVL.

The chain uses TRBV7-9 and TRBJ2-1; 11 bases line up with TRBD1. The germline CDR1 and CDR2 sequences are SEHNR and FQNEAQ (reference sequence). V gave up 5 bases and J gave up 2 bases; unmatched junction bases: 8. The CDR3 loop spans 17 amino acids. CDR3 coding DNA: TGTGCCAGCAGCCGCAAGGGACAGGGGGGCCCCTACAATGAGCAGTTCTTC. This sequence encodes CASSRKGQGGPYNEQFF.

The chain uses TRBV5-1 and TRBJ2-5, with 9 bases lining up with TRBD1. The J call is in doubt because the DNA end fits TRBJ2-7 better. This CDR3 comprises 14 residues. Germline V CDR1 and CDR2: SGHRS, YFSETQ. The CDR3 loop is CASSPGQGFYEQYF. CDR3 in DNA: TGCGCCAGCAGCCCGGGACAGGGATTCTACGAGCAGTACTTC.

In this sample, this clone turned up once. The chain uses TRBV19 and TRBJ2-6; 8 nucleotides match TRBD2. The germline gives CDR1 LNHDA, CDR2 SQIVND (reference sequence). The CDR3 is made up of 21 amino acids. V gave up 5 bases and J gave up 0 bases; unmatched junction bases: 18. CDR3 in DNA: TGTGCCAGTAGTCCCCCAGGGGTCAAAGCGGGAGATTTCTCTGGGGCCAACGTCCTGACTTTC. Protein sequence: CASSPPGVKAGDFSGANVLTF. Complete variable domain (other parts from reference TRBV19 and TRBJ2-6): DGGITQSPKYLFRKEGQNVTLSCEQNLNHDAMYWYRQDPGQGLRLIYYSQIVNDFQKGDIAEGYSVSREKKESFPLTVTSAQKNPTAFYLCASSPPGVKAGDFSGANVLTFGAGSRLTVL.

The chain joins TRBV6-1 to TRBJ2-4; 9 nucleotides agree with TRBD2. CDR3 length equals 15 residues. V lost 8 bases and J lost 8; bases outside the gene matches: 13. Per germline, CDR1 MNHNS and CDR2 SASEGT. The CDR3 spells CASPGGAGGPDIQYF. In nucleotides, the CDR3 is TGTGCCAGCCCTGGGGGGGCGGGAGGGCCGGACATTCAGTACTTC.

This CDR3 is CASRKGNGNTIYF. As DNA, the CDR3 is TGTGCCAGCAGGAAGGGAAATGGAAACACCATATATTTT. V usage is TRBV28 and J usage is TRBJ1-3; D unresolved. Germline-derived CDR1 and CDR2 are MDHEN and SYDVKM. The CDR3 sequence is 13 residues long. V dropped 6 bases and J dropped 3 bases, with 9 bases sitting between them. The full variable domain, its missing parts supplied by reference TRBV28 and TRBJ1-3, is DVKVTQSSRYLVKRTGEKVFLECVQDMDHENMFWYRQDPGLGLRLIYFSYDVKMKEKGDIPEGYSVSREKKERFSLILESASTNQTSMYLCASRKGNGNTIYFGEGSWLTVV.

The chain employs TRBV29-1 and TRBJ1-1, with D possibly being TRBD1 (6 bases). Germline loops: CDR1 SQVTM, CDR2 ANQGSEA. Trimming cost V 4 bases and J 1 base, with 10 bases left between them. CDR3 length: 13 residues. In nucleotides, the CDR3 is TGCAGCGTTGGGACAGTCGGGAACACTGAAGCTTTCTTT. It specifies CSVGTVGNTEAFF. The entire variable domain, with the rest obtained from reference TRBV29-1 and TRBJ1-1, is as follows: SAVISQKPSRDICQRGTSLTIQCQVDSQVTMMFWYRQQPGQSLTLIATANQGSEATYESGFVIDKFPISRPNLTFSTLTVSNMSPEDSSIYLCSVGTVGNTEAFFGQGTRLTVV.

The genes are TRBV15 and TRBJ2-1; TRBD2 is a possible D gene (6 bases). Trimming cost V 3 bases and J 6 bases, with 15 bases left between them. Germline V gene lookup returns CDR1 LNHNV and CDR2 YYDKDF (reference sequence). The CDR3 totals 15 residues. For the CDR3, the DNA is TGTGCCACCAGCAGTGAAGCCCCGGGACTCAATGAGCAGTTCTTC. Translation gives CATSSEAPGLNEQFF.

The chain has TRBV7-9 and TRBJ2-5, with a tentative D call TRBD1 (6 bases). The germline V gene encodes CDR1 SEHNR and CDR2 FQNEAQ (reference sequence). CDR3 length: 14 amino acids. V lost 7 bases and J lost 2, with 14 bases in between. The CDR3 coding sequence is TGTGCCAGCACCCCAGGGGTGGGGCAAGAGACCCAGTACTTC. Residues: CASTPGVGQETQYF. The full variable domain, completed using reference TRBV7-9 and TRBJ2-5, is DTGVSQNPRHKITKRGQNVTFRCDPISEHNRLYWYRQTLGQGPEFLTYFQNEAQLEKSRLLSDRFSAERPKGSFSTLEIQRTEQGDSAMYLCASTPGVGQETQYFGPGTRLLVL.

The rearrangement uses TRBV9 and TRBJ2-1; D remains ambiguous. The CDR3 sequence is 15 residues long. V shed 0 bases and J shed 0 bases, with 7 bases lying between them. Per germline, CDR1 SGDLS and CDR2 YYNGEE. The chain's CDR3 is CASSVDMSSYNEQFF. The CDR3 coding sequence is TGTGCCAGCAGCGTAGACATGAGCTCCTACAATGAGCAGTTCTTC.

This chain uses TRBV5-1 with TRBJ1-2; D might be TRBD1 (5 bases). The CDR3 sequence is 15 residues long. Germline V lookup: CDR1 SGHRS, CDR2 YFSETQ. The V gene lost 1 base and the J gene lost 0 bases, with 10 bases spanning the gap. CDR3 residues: CASSLWQGPNYGYTF. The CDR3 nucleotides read TGCGCCAGCAGCTTGTGGCAGGGCCCTAACTATGGCTACACCTTC.

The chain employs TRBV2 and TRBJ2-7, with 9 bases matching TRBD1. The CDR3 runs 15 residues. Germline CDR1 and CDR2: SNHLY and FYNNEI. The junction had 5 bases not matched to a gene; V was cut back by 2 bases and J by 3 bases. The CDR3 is CASSEQDRGLYEQYF. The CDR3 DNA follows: TGTGCCAGCAGTGAACAGGACAGGGGACTCTACGAGCAGTACTTC.

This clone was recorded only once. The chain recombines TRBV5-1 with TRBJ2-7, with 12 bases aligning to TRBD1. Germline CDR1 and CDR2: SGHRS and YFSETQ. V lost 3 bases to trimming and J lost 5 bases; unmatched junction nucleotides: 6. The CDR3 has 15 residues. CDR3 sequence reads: CASSSPGQGANEQYF. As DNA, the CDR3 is TGCGCCAGCAGCTCCCCGGGACAGGGGGCCAACGAGCAGTACTTC.

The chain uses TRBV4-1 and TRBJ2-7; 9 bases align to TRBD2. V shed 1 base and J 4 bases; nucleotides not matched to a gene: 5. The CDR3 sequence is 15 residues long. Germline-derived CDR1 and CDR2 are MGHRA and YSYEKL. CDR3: CASSQALTSGYEQYF. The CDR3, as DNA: TGCGCCAGCAGCCAAGCTCTGACTAGCGGTTACGAGCAGTACTTC.

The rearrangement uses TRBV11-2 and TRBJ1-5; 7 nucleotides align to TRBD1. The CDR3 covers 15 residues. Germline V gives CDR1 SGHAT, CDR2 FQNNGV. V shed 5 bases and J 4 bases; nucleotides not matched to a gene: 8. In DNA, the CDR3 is TGTGCCAGCAGCGCCGGGACAGTGATGAATCAGCCCCAGCATTTT. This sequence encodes CASSAGTVMNQPQHF. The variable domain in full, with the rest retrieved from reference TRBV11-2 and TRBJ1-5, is EAGVAQSPRYKIIEKRQSVAFWCNPISGHATLYWYQQILGQGPKLLIQFQNNGVVDDSQLPKDRFSAERLKGVDSTLKIQPAKLEDSAVYLCASSAGTVMNQPQHFGDGTRLSIL.

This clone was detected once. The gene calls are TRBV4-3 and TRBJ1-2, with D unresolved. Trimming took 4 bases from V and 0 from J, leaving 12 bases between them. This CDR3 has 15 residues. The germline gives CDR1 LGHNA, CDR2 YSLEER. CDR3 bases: TGCGCCAGCAGCCCTATGAGGGCAGCTAACTATGGCTACACCTTC. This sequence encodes CASSPMRAANYGYTF.

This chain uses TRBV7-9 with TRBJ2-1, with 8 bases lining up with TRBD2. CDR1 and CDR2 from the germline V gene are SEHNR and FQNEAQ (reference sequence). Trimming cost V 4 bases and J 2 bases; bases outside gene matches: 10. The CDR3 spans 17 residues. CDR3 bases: TGTGCCAGCAGCTACGTATCCGGGACTAGAGCCTACAATGAGCAGTTCTTC. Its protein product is CASSYVSGTRAYNEQFF. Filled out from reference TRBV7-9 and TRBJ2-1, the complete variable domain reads DTGVSQNPRHKITKRGQNVTFRCDPISEHNRLYWYRQTLGQGPEFLTYFQNEAQLEKSRLLSDRFSAERPKGSFSTLEIQRTEQGDSAMYLCASSYVSGTRAYNEQFFGPGTRLTVL.

CDR3 region: CASSQGRTSNQPQHF. The CDR3 DNA is TGTGCCAGTAGCCAGGGACGGACGAGCAATCAGCCCCAGCATTTT. This chain joins TRBV19 and TRBJ1-5; D is possibly TRBD1 (5 bases). CDR3 length: 15 residues. From germline, CDR1 is LNHDA and CDR2 SQIVND (reference sequence). V was clipped by 6 bases and J by 1 base, with 13 bases between them.

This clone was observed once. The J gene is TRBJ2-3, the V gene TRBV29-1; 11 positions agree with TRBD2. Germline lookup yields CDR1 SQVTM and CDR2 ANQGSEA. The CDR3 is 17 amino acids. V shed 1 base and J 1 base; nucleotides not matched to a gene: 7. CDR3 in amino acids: CSVEGGLAASGTDTQYF. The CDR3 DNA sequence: TGCAGCGTTGAAGGGGGACTAGCGGCCTCCGGCACAGATACGCAGTATTTT.

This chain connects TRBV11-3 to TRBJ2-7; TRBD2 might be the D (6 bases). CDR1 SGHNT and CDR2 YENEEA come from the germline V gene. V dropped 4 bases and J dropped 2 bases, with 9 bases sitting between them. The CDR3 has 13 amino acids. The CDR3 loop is CASSWGLTYEQYF. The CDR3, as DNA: TGTGCCAGCAGCTGGGGACTTACCTACGAGCAGTACTTC.

The CDR3 bases are TGTGCCAGCAGTTTAGGACGGGGGGCGTCCAATGAGCAGTTCTTC. Encoded protein: CASSLGRGASNEQFF. V and J are TRBV27 and TRBJ2-1, with TRBD2 as a possible D gene (7 bases). From germline, CDR1 is MNHEY and CDR2 SMNVEV (reference sequence). The V end was cut by 2 bases, the J end by 6 bases, with 14 bases between. The CDR3 extends over 15 amino acids.

CDR3 nucleotide sequence: TGTGCCAGCAGTTTTGGACAGGGGTACGAGCAGTACTTC. This sequence encodes CASSFGQGYEQYF. The chain has TRBV28 and TRBJ2-7; TRBD1 agrees at 9 bases. V lost 3 bases to trimming and J lost 4 bases; unmatched junction nucleotides: 1. This CDR3 comprises 13 residues. Germline V lookup: CDR1 MDHEN, CDR2 SYDVKM.